The rows below give T cell receptor beta chains drawn from one sample of a study of regulatory T cells in long-lasting Graves disease. One entry per CDR3 protein, called by TCRdb with MiXCR from the multiplex PCR reads. The sample includes about 330,000 distinct CDR3 sequences, under 20% of them seen just once. Separately, the same data were catalogued under a study of T cells in Graves' hyperthyroidism and ophthalmopathy.

The sample in question was peripheral blood mononuclear cells (PBMCs), obtained at new diagnosis, from a patient treated with antithyroid drugs. The receptors originated from a woman aged 18 to 35 with Graves disease. Both conserved end residues are part of each CDR3. The D gene is left open where the match is weak. Some rows mark clone size as missing; the rest say once, few, many or name a class of expanded clone.

j_call,v_call,clone_size,d_call,cdr3_aa,cdr3_nt
TRBJ2-3,TRBV11-2,many,-,CASSHSKVYTDTQYF,TGTGCCAGCAGCCACTCAAAGGTTTACACAGATACGCAGTATTTT
TRBJ2-1,TRBV19,-,TRBD2,CASSKSASGGYNEQFF,TGTGCCAGTAGTAAGTCGGCGAGCGGGGGCTACAATGAGCAGTTCTTC
TRBJ2-1,TRBV7-9,few,-,CASSFQGAWQFF,TGTGCCAGCAGCTTCCAAGGAGCGTGGCAGTTCTTC
TRBJ1-5,TRBV28,once,-,CAGSGESGTGGQPQHF,TGTGCCGGCAGTGGGGAATCCGGGACCGGGGGTCAGCCCCAGCATTTT
TRBJ2-7,TRBV6-1,many,-,CASTSAGFEQYF,TGTGCCAGCACCTCGGCGGGGTTCGAGCAGTACTTC
TRBJ2-2,TRBV19,few,-,CASSIAGYTGELFF,TGTGCCAGTAGTATCGCGGGGTATACCGGGGAGCTGTTTTTT
TRBJ2-2,TRBV4-2,-,TRBD2,CASSRRLAGGQETGELFF,TGTGCCAGCAGCCGCCGACTAGCGGGAGGGCAGGAGACCGGGGAGCTGTTTTTT
TRBJ2-1,TRBV20-1,many,TRBD2,CSARDSPGLAGGWNEQFF,TGCAGTGCTAGAGATTCACCGGGACTAGCGGGAGGTTGGAATGAGCAGTTCTTC
TRBJ1-4,TRBV3-1,many,-,CASSQLRSREKLFF,TGTGCCAGCAGCCAATTACGGAGTCGGGAAAAACTGTTTTTT
TRBJ1-6,TRBV19,-,TRBD1,CASSILTGQGNNSPLHF,TGTGCCAGTAGTATCCTGACGGGACAGGGGAATAATTCACCCCTCCACTTT
TRBJ2-3,TRBV6-5,few,-,CASSYSPGNSTDTQYF,TGTGCCAGCAGTTACTCCCCCGGGAACAGTACAGATACGCAGTATTTT
TRBJ1-6,TRBV19,once,TRBD1,CASTTGGRYSPLHF,TGTGCCAGTACCACAGGGGGCCGATATTCACCCCTCCACTTT
TRBJ1-5,TRBV15,many,-,CATSRDPGDQPQHF,TGTGCCACCAGCAGAGATCCGGGAGATCAGCCCCAGCATTTT
TRBJ1-2,TRBV2,many,-,CASSEALGYGYTF,TGTGCCAGCAGTGAAGCCCTTGGCTATGGCTACACCTTC
TRBJ1-1,TRBV29-1,few,-,CSERGGVTEAFF,TGCAGCGAAAGGGGGGGAGTCACTGAAGCTTTCTTT
TRBJ1-1,TRBV28,many,-,CASSQIRGLGNTEAFF,TGTGCCAGCAGCCAAATTAGGGGGTTGGGGAACACTGAAGCTTTCTTT
TRBJ2-7,TRBV7-3,-,-,CSSSPDVYEQYF,TGTTCCAGCAGCCCCGATGTATACGAGCAGTACTTC
TRBJ2-7,TRBV5-1,many,TRBD1,CASNAGGSDYEQYF,TGCGCCAGCAATGCAGGGGGCTCAGACTACGAGCAGTACTTC
TRBJ2-3,TRBV6-4,many,TRBD2,CASSDGGGSTDTQYF,TGTGCCAGCAGTGACGGCGGGGGGAGCACAGATACGCAGTATTTT
TRBJ1-1,TRBV30,many,-,CAWSRQGEPEAFF,TGTGCCTGGAGTCGGCAGGGCGAGCCTGAAGCTTTCTTT
TRBJ1-1,TRBV3-1,-,-,CASSLGNTEASF,TGTGCCAGCAGCCTAGGGAACACTGAAGCTTCCTTT
TRBJ2-7,TRBV4-2,many,TRBD2,CASSQEAGGSYEQYF,TGTGCCAGCAGCCAAGAAGCGGGGGGCTCCTACGAGCAGTACTTC
TRBJ2-7,TRBV3-1,many,-,CASSLLSEQYF,TGTGCCAGCAGCCTCCTCAGCGAGCAGTACTTC
TRBJ1-1,TRBV9,many,TRBD1,CASSVHRGGTEAFF,TGTGCCAGCAGCGTACACAGGGGGGGGACTGAAGCTTTCTTT
TRBJ2-1,TRBV6-2/TRBV6-3,many,-,CASSYSRTEQFF,TGTGCCAGCAGTTATTCACGGACAGAACAGTTCTTC
TRBJ1-1,TRBV6-1,few,TRBD1,CASSLSTGVDTEAFF,TGTGCCAGCAGCCTCTCGACAGGGGTAGACACTGAAGCTTTCTTT
TRBJ2-7,TRBV12-3/TRBV12-4,many,TRBD1,CASSSGQGAREQYF,TGTGCCAGCAGTTCCGGACAGGGGGCGCGGGAGCAGTACTTC
TRBJ1-1,TRBV30,-,-,CAWRMGLRHTEAFF,TGTGCCTGGAGGATGGGCCTACGGCACACTGAAGCTTTCTTT
TRBJ1-2,TRBV12-3/TRBV12-4,-,TRBD1,CASSHGQGAEGYTF,TGTGCCAGCAGCCACGGGCAGGGGGCGGAGGGCTACACCTTC
TRBJ2-5,TRBV2,many,TRBD2,CASSKPTGTSGQETQYF,TGTGCCAGCAGTAAACCCACCGGGACTAGCGGTCAAGAGACCCAGTACTTC
TRBJ2-1,TRBV20-1,many,TRBD2,CSAPGTSFAEQFF,TGCAGTGCTCCAGGGACTAGCTTTGCTGAGCAGTTCTTC
TRBJ2-1,TRBV13,-,-,CASSSGLTPYNEQFF,TGTGCCAGCAGCTCCGGTTTAACCCCGTACAATGAGCAGTTCTTC
TRBJ2-4,TRBV6-2/TRBV6-3,many,TRBD1,CASSLWDSENIQYF,TGTGCCAGCAGTCTATGGGACAGCGAAAACATTCAGTACTTC
TRBJ2-2,TRBV2,many,TRBD2,CASIREGLAGELFF,TGTGCCAGCATAAGGGAGGGCCTCGCCGGGGAGCTGTTTTTT
TRBJ1-5,TRBV7-9,few,-,CASSAGIDQPQHF,TGTGCCAGCAGCGCCGGGATCGATCAGCCCCAGCATTTT
TRBJ2-3,TRBV5-1,-,TRBD2,CASSHGTSGRLNTQYF,TGCGCCAGCAGCCACGGGACTAGCGGGAGGTTAAATACGCAGTATTTT
TRBJ2-1,TRBV6-1,-,TRBD1,CASSDSLGQGVKQFF,TGTGCCAGCAGTGACTCACTGGGACAGGGGGTAAAGCAGTTCTTC